This TCR beta chain was observed in a study of graft-versus-host responses after intestinal transplantation (dated by TCRdb to about 2021). Some background on the complete study: Multivisceral, liver-intestinal, or isolated intestinal transplants were received by the recipients. Anti-thymocyte globulin induction was given to all recipients, followed by maintenance tacrolimus and steroids for about 3 years. Bulk TCR-beta CDR3 sequencing was used to track graft-versus-host and host-versus-graft alloreactive T cell clones in the graft, circulation and bone marrow after intestinal transplantation. To identify alloreactive clones, pre-transplant mixed lymphocyte reaction products were sequenced and compared with unstimulated pre-transplant donor and recipient T cells. The cohort enrolled approximately 24 intestinal transplant recipients including one retransplant, and a few patients lacking pretransplant specimens were excluded. A peak of at least 4% donor T cells among recipient peripheral blood mononuclear cells was the definition used for donor T cell macrochimerism. Instead of going to the commercial service, samples from a few later patients were sequenced in-house on an Illumina MiSeq and processed with MiXCR. What the study reported, not specific to this receptor: Early after transplant, declines in HvG clones were associated with peak levels of circulating GvH clones. GvH clones were detected in recipient bone marrow, and some of these GvH clones were observed earlier in ileal mucosa or blood, consistent with an intestinal mucosal origin. High GvH to HvG T cell clonal ratios were observed in the allografts of patients with donor T cell macrochimerism. The relatively low number and heterogeneity of intestinal transplant patients limited the conclusions.

The time point label on this specimen signifies: cells obtained before transplantation from donor or recipient. CD3+CD4+ and CD3+CD8+ populations were FACS-sorted from unstimulated pre-transplant donor and recipient cells taken from spleen or lymph nodes. Library preparation employed the immunoSEQ multiplex PCR assay. For most patients, genomic DNA was isolated with the Qiagen DNeasy Blood and Tissue Kit and shipped frozen to Adaptive Biotechnologies for TCR sequencing. Adaptive Biotechnologies carried out high-throughput TCR-beta CDR3 sequencing of genomic DNA for most patients. Per the authors' processing: Adaptive's ImmunoSEQ software was the source of the TCR sequencing data for roughly 19 patients, while a few other patients were processed with MiXCR and VDJtools. To correct CD4 versus CD8 sorting errors, sequences present in both subsets at a frequency ratio below 5:1 were removed. CDR3 nucleotide sequences shared between donor and recipient were removed because their origin could not be assigned. At least 2-fold expansion over unstimulated cells and a minimum CFSE-low frequency of 0.002% (template counts) or 0.001% (read counts) were required for clones to be classified as alloreactive. Clones detected in sequenced pre-transplant spleen, lymph node, or MLR CFSE-low populations of the donor or recipient were defined as mappable. Cumulative frequency of alloreactive clones was calculated as a percentage of all sequences weighted by copy number. This is the immuneACCESS table as TCRdb keeps it, with only in-frame sequences that have V and J called. A part of the clones is gone; compared with another copy, unresolved V genes explain less than half, and the rest is unexplained. That table supplies the V and J calls and clone size; D and trimming were determined from the DNA. In all, the sample holds about 120,000 clones, and around 96% of those were seen once. Of the sample, roughly 3.5% falls within the top ten clones.

Via the germline V gene (reference sequence), CDR1 is MNHEY and CDR2 SMNVEV. The CDR3 numbers 14 residues from cysteine through phenylalanine. Only the CDR3 DNA is retained, 42 bases long and in frame from the first base. V is shortened by 7 bases, J by 1 base, and the region joining them spans 13 bases. Worth noting for this clone: Its antigen is unknown. It has no much larger one-base neighbor in the sample; base qualities were not kept.

The clonotype originates from a human donor who received an intestinal transplant. The sample here was unstimulated CD8+ T cells sorted from spleen or lymph node cells, taken before intestinal transplant. The sequence joins TRBV27 to TRBJ1-1; no D segment can be confidently identified. The CDR3 in this case is CASTSADENTEAFF. The bases read TGTGCCAGCACCTCCGCGGACGAGAACACTGAAGCTTTCTTT.